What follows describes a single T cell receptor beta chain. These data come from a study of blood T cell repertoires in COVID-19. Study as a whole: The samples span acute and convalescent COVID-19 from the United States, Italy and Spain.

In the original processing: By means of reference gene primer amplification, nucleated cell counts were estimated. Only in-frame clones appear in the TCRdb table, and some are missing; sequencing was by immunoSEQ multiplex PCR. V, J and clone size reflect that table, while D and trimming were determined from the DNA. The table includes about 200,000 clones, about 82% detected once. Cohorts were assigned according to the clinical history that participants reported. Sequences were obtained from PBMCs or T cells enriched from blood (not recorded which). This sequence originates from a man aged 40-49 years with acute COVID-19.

In nucleotides, the CDR3 is TGTGCCAGCAGCGCGACGGGGTTATGGGATGAGCAGTTCTTC. Translating gives CASSATGLWDEQFF. V usage is TRBV7-2 and J usage is TRBJ2-1; a possible D gene is TRBD2 (5 bases). V was pared by 5 bases and J by 8 bases, with 16 bases between. The CDR3 length is 14 residues. The germline gives CDR1 SGHTA, CDR2 FQGNSA.